This is a list of T cell receptor beta chains from one sample in a study of PD-1 blockade in classical Hodgkin lymphoma. Produced via immunoSEQ multiplex PCR; TCRdb's table is partial and in-frame only. The table lists under 60,000 clones, 86% of them singletons. The sample here was peripheral blood mononuclear cells (PBMCs), taken before the fourth cycle of nivolumab. The receptor source for this set is a human donor with classical Hodgkin lymphoma. The conserved cysteine and the conserved F or W are not part of the CDR3 here. Each record gives: V gene, CDR3 protein.

>TRBV27
ASSGDYEETQY
>TRBV5-4
ASSLPGSGLNTEAF
>TRBV2
ASSEDHEQY
>TRBV21-1
ASSTKIQGAPFRQY
>TRBV7-9
ASSLFQETQY
>TRBV7-2
ASSFRDLYNEQF
>TRBV7-9
ASSRPPQDGYT
>TRBV5-1
ASSPDFGLEQY
>TRBV6-1
ASSGSGTASYEQY
>TRBV6-6
ASSYSSNTGELF
>TRBV11-2
ASRRRGLANEKLF
>TRBV5-4
ASSWGRGEQY
>TRBV9
ASSVEHPNSPLH
>TRBV4-3
ASSQDGQGAMDEQY
>TRBV25-1
ASSEFERSGKLF
>TRBV18
ASSPLPDRDEKLF
>TRBV5-4
ASSSSNRVRNSPLH
>TRBV10-3
ATDRGLSYNEQF
>TRBV11-2
ASSSGLGQNNQPQH
>TRBV7-9
ASSWTGDTEAF
>TRBV7-3
ASSRSSGSTGELF
>TRBV28
ASIPGGRGDTEAF
>TRBV10-3
AIGPPGQIYNEQF
>TRBV2
ASRGTSGGKGLREQF
>TRBV20-1
SANNNNEQF
>TRBV5-5
ASSLLGFEQF
>TRBV18
ASSPSRAAYEQY
>TRBV7-2
ASSLVTSGSVNEQF
>TRBV5-1
ASSLVQGAATGELF
>TRBV6-6
ASNLALLQETQY